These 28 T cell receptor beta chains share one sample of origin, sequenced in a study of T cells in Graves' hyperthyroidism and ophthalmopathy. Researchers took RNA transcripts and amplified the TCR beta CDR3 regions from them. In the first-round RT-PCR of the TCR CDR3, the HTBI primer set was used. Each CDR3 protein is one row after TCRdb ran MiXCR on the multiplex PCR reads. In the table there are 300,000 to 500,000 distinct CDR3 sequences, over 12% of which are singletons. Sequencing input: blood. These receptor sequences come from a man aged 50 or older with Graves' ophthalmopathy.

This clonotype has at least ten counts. Here the CDR3 reads CASSRRTGLYEQYF. In nucleotides, the CDR3 is TGTGCCAGCAGCCGGAGGACGGGGCTCTACGAGCAGTACTTC. The chain couples TRBV3-1 to TRBJ2-7; D tentatively fits TRBD1 or TRBD2 (5 bases each). The CDR3 totals 14 residues. Germline V lookup: CDR1 LGHDT, CDR2 YNNKEL (reference sequence). Trimming left V 4 bases short and J 3 bases short, with 13 bases between.

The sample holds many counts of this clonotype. For the CDR3, the DNA is TGTGCCACCAGTGATTTGCAGGGGACAACGGAGACCCAGTACTTC. Translating gives CATSDLQGTTETQYF. J is TRBJ2-5 and V is TRBV24-1, with a possible D match to TRBD1 (6 bases). Trimming pared 0 bases from V and 5 bases from J, leaving 12 bases between. From germline, CDR1 is KGHDR and CDR2 SFDVKD. This CDR3 is 15 amino acids long.

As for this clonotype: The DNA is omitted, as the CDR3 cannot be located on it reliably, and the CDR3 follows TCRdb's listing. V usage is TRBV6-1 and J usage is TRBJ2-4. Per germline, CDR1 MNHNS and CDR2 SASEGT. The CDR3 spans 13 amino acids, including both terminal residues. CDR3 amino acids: CASTFGAKNIQYF.

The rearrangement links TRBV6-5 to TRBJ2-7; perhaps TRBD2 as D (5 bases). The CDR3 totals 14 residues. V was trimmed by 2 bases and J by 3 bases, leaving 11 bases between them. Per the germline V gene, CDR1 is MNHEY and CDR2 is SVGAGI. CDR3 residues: CASSYREGGYEQYF. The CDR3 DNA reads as TGTGCCAGCAGTTACAGGGAAGGAGGCTACGAGCAGTACTTC.

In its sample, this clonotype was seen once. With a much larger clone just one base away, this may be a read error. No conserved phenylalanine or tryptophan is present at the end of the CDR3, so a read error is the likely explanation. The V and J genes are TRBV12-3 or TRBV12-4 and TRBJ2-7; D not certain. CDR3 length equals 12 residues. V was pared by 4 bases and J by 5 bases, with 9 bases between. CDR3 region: CASSWGFDEQYL. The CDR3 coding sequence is TGTGCCAGCAGTTGGGGTTTCGACGAGCAGTACCTC.

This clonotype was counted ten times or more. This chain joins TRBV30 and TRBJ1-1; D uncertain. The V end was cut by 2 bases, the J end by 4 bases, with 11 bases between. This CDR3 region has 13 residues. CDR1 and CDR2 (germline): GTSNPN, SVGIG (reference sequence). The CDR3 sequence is CAWSFQVATEAFF. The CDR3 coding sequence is TGTGCCTGGAGTTTCCAGGTCGCCACTGAAGCTTTCTTT.

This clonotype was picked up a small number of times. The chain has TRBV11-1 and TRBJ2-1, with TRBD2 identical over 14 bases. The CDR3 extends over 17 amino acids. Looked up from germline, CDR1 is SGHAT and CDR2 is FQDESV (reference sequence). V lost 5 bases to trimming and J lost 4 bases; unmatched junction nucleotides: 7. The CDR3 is CASSPTRTSGRYNEQFF. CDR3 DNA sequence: TGTGCCAGCAGCCCAACTCGGACTAGCGGGAGGTACAATGAGCAGTTCTTC.

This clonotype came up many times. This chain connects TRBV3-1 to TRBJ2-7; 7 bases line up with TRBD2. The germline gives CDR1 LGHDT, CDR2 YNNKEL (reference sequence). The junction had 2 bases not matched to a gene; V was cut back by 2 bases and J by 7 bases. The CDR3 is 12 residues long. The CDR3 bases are TGTGCCAGCAGCCAACTAGCGGAAGAGCAGTACTTC. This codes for CASSQLAEEQYF.

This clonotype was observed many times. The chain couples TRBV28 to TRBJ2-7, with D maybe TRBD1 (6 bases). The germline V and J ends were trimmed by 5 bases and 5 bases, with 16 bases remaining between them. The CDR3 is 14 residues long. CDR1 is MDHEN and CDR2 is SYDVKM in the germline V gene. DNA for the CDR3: TGTGCCAGCAGTCCCACAGGGAAGGTCGACGAGCAGTACTTC. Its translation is CASSPTGKVDEQYF.

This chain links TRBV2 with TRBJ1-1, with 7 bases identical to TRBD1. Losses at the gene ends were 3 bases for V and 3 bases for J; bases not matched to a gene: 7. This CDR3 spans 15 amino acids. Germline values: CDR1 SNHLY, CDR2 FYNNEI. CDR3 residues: CASSEAGQEYTEAFF. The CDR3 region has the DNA TGTGCCAGCAGTGAGGCAGGACAGGAGTACACTGAAGCTTTCTTT.

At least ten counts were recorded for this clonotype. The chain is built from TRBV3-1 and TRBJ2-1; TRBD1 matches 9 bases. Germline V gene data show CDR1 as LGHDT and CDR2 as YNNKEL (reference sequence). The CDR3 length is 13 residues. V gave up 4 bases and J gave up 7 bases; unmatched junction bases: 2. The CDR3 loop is CASSRGQGNEQFF. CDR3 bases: TGTGCCAGCAGCCGGGGACAGGGAAATGAGCAGTTCTTC.

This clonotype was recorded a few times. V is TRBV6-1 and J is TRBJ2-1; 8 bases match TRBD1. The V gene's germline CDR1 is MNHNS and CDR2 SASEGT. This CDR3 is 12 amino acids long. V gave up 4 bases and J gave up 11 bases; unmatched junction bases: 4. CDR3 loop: CASSAQGVKQFF. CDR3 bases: TGTGCCAGCAGTGCACAGGGGGTAAAGCAGTTCTTC.

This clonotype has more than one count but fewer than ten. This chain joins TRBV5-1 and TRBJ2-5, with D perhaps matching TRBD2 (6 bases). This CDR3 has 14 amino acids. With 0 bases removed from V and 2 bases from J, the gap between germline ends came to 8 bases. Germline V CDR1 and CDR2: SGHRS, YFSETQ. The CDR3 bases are TGCGCCAGCAGCTTGGCGGGGACTCAAGAGACCCAGTACTTC. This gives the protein CASSLAGTQETQYF.

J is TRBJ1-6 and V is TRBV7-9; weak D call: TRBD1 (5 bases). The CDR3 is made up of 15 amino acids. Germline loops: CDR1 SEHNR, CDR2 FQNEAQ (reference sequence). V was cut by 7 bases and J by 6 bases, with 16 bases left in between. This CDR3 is CASTLTSGANSPLHF. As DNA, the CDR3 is TGTGCCAGCACCCTAACGAGCGGGGCTAATTCACCCCTCCACTTT.

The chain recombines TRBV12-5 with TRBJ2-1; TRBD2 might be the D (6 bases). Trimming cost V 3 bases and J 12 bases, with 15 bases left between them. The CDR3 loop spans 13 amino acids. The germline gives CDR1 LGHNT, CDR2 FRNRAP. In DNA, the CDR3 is TGTGCTAGTGGTTTTGGAGGCGGGAAGGGGCAGTTCTTC. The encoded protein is CASGFGGGKGQFF.

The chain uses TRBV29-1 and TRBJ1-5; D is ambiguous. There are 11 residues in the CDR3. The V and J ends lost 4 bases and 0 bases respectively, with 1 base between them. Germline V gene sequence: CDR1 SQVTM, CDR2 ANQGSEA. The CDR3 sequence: CSVGSNQPQHF. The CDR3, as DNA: TGCAGCGTTGGTAGCAATCAGCCCCAGCATTTT.

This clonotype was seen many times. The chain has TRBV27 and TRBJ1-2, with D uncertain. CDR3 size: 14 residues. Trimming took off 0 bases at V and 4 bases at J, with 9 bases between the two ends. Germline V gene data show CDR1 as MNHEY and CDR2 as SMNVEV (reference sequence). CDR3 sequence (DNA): TGTGCCAGCAGTTTATCAGGATACCTCTATGGCTACACCTTC. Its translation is CASSLSGYLYGYTF.

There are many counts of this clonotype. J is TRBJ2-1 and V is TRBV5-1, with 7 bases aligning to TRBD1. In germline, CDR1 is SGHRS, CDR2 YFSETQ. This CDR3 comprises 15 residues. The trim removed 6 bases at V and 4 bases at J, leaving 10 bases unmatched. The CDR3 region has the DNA TGCGCCAGCACTTCAGCCGGGACAGAATACAATGAGCAGTTCTTC. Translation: CASTSAGTEYNEQFF.

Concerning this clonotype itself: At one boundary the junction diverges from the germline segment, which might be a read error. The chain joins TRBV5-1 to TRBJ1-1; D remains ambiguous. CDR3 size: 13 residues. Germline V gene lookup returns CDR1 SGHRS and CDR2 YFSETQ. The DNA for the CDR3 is TGCGTCAGCAGCTTGGTGGCAGACACTGAAGCTTTCTTT. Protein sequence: CVSSLVADTEAFF.

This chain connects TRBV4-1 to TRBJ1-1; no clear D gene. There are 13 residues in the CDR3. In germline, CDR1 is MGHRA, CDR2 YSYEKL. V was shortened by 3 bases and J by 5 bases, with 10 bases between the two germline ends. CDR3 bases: TGCGCCAGCAGCCATTCCGGGCCGACTGAAGCTTTCTTT. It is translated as CASSHSGPTEAFF.

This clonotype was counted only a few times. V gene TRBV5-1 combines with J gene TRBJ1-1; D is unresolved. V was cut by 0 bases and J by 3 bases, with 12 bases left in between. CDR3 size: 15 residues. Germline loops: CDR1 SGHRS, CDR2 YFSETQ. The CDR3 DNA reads TGCGCCAGCAGCTTGGCCATGGGGTCGTACACTGAAGCTTTCTTT. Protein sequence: CASSLAMGSYTEAFF.

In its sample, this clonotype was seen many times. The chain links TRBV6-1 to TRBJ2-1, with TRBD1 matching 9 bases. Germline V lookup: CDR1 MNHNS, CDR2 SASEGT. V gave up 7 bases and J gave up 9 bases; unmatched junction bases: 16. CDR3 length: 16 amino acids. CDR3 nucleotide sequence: TGTGCCAGCACCTCCTACGGGACAGGGATGGGGAGTGAGCAGTTCTTC. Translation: CASTSYGTGMGSEQFF.

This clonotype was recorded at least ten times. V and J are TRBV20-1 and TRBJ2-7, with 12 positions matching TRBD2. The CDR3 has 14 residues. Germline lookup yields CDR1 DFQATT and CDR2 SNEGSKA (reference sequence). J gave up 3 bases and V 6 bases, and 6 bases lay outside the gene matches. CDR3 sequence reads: CSASTSGRLYEQYF. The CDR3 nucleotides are TGCAGTGCGTCAACTAGCGGGAGGCTCTACGAGCAGTACTTC.

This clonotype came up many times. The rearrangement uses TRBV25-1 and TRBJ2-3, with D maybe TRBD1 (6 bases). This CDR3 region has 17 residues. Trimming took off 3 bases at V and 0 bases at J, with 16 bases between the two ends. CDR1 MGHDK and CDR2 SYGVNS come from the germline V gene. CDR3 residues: CASSESVGQPSTDTQYF. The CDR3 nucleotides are TGTGCCAGCAGTGAGTCCGTAGGACAGCCCAGCACAGATACGCAGTATTTT.

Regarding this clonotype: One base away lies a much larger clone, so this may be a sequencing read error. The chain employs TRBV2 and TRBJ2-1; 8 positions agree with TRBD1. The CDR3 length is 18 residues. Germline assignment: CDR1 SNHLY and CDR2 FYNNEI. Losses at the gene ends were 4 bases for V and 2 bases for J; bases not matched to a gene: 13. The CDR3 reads CASSGRTGSRGPYNEQFF. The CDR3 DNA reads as TGTGCCAGCAGTGGGCGGACAGGGTCCAGGGGACCCTACAATGAGCAGTTCTTC.

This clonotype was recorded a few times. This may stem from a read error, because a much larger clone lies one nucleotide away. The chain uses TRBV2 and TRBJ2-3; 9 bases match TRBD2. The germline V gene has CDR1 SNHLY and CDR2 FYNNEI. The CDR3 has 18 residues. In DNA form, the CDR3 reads TGTGGCAGCAGTGACGGTTTAGCGGGACTAGCTAACACAGATACGCAGTATTTT. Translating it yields CGSSDGLAGLANTDTQYF.

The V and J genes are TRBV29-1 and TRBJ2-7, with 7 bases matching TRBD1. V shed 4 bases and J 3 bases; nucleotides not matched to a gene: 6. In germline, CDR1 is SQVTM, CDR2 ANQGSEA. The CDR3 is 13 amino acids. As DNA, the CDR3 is TGCAGCGTTGGCAAACAGGGGCTCTACGAGCAGTACTTC. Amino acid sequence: CSVGKQGLYEQYF.

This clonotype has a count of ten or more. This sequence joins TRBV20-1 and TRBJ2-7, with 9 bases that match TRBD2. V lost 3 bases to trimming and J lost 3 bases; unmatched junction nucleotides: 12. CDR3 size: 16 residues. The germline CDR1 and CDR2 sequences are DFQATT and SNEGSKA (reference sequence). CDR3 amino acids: CSASLGIAGDIYEQYF. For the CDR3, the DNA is TGCAGTGCTAGTCTCGGGATAGCGGGAGACATCTACGAGCAGTACTTC.